These T cell receptor beta chains were read from a single sample in a study of vaccination effects on CD4 cells after COVID-19. Antigens for these TCRs are unknown. The method was immunoSEQ multiplex PCR; TCRdb's version includes in-frame clones alone and lacks a portion of them. Among about 54,000 clones listed, around 68% were seen once. The sample was CD4+ T cells from PBMCs cultured with SARS-CoV-2 spike peptides, taken before COVID-19 vaccination. The receptors here all came from a human donor who received a COVID-19 vaccine. CDR3s include the opening cysteine and the closing phenylalanine or tryptophan. Each record gives: J gene, V gene, CDR3 protein.

>TRBJ2-1|TRBV20-1
CSAQTVHEQFF
>TRBJ2-3|TRBV19
CASSIDPVGSTQYF
>TRBJ2-1|TRBV6-2/TRBV6-3
CASSTTWRAYNEQFF
>TRBJ1-1|TRBV28
CASSFYLEEAFF
>TRBJ2-3|TRBV5-1
CASSLTNTDTQYF
>TRBJ2-1|TRBV7-8
CASSLVLASSYNEQFF
>TRBJ1-1|TRBV12-2
CASRLARWDRGPEAFF
>TRBJ1-1|TRBV7-2
CASRGVNTEAFF
>TRBJ2-1|TRBV5-4
CASSSGTRGTYNEQFF
>TRBJ2-5|TRBV21-1
CASSIRDRGVGETQYF
>TRBJ2-5|TRBV5-6
CASSPGTEETQYF
>TRBJ1-2|TRBV6-5
CASSLTGLLRYTF
>TRBJ2-3|TRBV18
CASSGRGGDTQYF
>TRBJ1-2|TRBV7-2
CASSPGQVVDGYTF
>TRBJ2-1|TRBV5-1
CASSLLGTYGSESYNEQFF
>TRBJ2-6|TRBV27
CASSFYVSGANVLTF
>TRBJ2-7|TRBV5-1
CASSPGTSGYEQYF
>TRBJ2-3|TRBV19
CASSQYTDTQYF
>TRBJ1-5|TRBV27
CASSRPGQPQHF
>TRBJ1-1|TRBV30
CAWSVGRDTEAFF
>TRBJ1-2|TRBV18
CASSPKEKGYGYTF
>TRBJ2-7|TRBV11-3
CASSEEAGSEQYF
>TRBJ1-2|TRBV4-2
CASSQGARGGDYGYTF
>TRBJ2-7|TRBV20-1
CSVAQYEQYF
>TRBJ2-7|TRBV18
CASSPVQQGEQYF
>TRBJ1-1|TRBV12-3/TRBV12-4
CASSYHKGGAFF
>TRBJ2-7|TRBV7-4
CASSGPRDSEQYF
>TRBJ2-1|TRBV29-1
CSVEGQGLGEQFF
>TRBJ1-6|TRBV7-9
CASSLGVSWEYSPLHF
>TRBJ1-2|TRBV4-2
CASSLNRRAIVPTF
>TRBJ2-6|TRBV5-4
CASSWAGTHVSGANVLTF
>TRBJ1-1|TRBV25-1
CASSEDFTEAFF
>TRBJ2-7|TRBV15
CATSRSGQGSREQYF
>TRBJ2-7|TRBV30
CAWSNGLYTYEQYF
>TRBJ1-1|TRBV28
CASSPLLRRAEAFF
>TRBJ2-1|TRBV7-9
CASSFIGLAGGYNEQFF
>TRBJ2-5|TRBV6-5
CASRSGGDETQYF
>TRBJ2-7|TRBV19
CASSHWAGNVYEQYF
>TRBJ2-6|TRBV4-1
CASSQGRATGGANVLTF
>TRBJ2-2|TRBV4-1
CASSLRASAGELFF
>TRBJ1-3|TRBV4-2
CASSQDPGLSGNTIYF
>TRBJ1-1|TRBV28
CASSPLTPKNTEAFF